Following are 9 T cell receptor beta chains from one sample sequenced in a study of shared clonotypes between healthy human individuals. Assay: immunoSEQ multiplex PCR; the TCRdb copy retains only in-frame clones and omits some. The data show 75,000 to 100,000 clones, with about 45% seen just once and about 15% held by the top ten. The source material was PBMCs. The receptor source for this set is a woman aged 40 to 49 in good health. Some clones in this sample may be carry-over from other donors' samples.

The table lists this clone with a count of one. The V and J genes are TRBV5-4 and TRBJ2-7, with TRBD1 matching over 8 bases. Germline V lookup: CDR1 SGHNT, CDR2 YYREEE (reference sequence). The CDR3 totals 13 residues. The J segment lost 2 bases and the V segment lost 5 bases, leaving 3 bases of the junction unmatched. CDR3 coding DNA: TGTGCCAGCAGGGACAGGGCGGCCTACGAGCAGTACTTC. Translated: CASRDRAAYEQYF.

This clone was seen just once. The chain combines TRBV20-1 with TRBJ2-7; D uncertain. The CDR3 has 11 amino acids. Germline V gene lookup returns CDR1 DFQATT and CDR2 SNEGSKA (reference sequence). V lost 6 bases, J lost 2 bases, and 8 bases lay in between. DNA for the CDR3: TGCAGTGCCATACAAACCTACGAGCAGTACTTC. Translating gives CSAIQTYEQYF.

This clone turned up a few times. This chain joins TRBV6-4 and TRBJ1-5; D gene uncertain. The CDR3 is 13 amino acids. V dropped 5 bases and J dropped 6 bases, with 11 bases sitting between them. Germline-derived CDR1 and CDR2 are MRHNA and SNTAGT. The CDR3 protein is CASSLEGSQPQHF. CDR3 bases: TGTGCCAGCAGTTTAGAGGGATCTCAGCCCCAGCATTTT.

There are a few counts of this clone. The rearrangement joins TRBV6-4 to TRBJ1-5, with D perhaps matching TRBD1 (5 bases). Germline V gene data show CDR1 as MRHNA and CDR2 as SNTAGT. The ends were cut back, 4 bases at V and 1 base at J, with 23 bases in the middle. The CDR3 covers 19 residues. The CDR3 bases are TGTGCCAGCAGTGGCTTACGGGGCCGGACTTGGGGGAGCAATCAGCCCCAGCATTTT. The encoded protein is CASSGLRGRTWGSNQPQHF.

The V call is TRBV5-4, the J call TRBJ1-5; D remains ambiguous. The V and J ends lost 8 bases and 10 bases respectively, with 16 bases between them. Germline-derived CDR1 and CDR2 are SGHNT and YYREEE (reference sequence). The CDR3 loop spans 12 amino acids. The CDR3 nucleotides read TGTGCCAGAAGAGAAATAGGGTTACCCCAGCATTTT. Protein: CARREIGLPQHF.

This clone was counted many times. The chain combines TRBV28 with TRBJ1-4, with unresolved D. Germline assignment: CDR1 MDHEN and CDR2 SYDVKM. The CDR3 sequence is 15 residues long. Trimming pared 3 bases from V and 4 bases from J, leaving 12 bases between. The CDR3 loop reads CASSFNLRDNEKLFF. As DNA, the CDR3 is TGTGCCAGCAGTTTCAATCTTCGGGATAATGAAAAACTGTTTTTT.

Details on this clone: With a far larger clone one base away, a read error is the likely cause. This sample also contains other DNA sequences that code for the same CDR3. The CDR3 bases are TGCGCTAGCAGCACGGGAGGGCAAGAGACCCAGTACTTC. Translation gives CASSTGGQETQYF. The chain is built from TRBV5-1 and TRBJ2-5, with 8 bases aligning to TRBD2. Germline V gene data show CDR1 as SGHRS and CDR2 as YFSETQ. The CDR3 runs 13 residues.

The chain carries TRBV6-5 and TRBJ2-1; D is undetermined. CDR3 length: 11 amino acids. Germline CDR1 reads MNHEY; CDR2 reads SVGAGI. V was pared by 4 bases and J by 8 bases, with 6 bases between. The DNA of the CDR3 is TGTGCCAGCAGTTGGTTGGATGAGCAGTTCTTC. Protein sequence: CASSWLDEQFF.

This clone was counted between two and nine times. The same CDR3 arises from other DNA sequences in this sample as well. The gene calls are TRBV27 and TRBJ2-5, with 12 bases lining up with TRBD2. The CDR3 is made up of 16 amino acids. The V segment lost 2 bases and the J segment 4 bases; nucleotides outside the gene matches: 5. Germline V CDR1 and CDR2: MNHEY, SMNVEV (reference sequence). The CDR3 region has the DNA TGTGCCAGCAGTTTACTAGCGGGAGGGCTGCGAGAGACCCAGTACTTC. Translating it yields CASSLLAGGLRETQYF.